This T cell receptor beta chain was identified in a study of T cell responses to AZD1222 COVID-19 vaccine. In the study overall: Pooled in the analysis were second doses at about 4 or about 12 weeks. Study findings and constraints: Nearly half of the spike-specific TCRs reportedly recognize variant regions that carry no mutations.

Germline V gene sequence: CDR1 SGHRS, CDR2 YFSETQ. The CDR3 is made up of 15 amino acids. The V and J ends lost 1 base and 7 bases respectively, with 14 bases between them. Produced via immunoSEQ multiplex PCR; TCRdb's table is partial and in-frame only. The top ten hold around 0.5% of the sample, which has a few hundred thousand clones, roughly 93% seen once. To note about this clone: Its antigen is not identified.

This TCR came from an adult in good health. This material consisted of peripheral blood, taken on day 0 of AZD1222 vaccination. The chain joins TRBV5-1 to TRBJ1-4; tentatively, D is TRBD1 (6 bases). CDR3 sequence reads: CASSLLGASGEKLFF. CDR3 in DNA: TGCGCCAGCAGCTTGCTGGGGGCGTCTGGTGAAAAACTGTTTTTT.